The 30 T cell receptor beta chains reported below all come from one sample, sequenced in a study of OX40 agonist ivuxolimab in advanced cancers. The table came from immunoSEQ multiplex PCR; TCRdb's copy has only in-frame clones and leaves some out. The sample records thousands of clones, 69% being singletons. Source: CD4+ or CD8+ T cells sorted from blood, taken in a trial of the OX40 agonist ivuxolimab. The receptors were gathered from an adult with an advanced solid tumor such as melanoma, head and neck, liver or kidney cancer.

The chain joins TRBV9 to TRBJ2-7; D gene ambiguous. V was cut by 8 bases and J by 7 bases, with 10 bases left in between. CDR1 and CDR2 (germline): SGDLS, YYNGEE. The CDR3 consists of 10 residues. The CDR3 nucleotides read TGTGCCAGAATTTTGGGTGAGCAGTACTTC. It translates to CARILGEQYF.

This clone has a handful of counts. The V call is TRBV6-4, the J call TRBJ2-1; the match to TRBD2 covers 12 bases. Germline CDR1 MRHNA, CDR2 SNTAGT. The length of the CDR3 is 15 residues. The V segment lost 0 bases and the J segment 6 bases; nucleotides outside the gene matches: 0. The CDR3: CASSDSTSGSNEQFF. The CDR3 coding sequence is TGTGCCAGCAGTGACTCGACTAGCGGGAGCAATGAGCAGTTCTTC.

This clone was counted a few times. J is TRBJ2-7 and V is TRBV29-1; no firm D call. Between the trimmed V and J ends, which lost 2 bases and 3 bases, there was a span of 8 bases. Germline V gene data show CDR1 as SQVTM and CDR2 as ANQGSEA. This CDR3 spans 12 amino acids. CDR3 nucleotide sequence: TGCAGCGTTGAAAGCCAAGACTACGAGCAGTACTTC. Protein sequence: CSVESQDYEQYF.

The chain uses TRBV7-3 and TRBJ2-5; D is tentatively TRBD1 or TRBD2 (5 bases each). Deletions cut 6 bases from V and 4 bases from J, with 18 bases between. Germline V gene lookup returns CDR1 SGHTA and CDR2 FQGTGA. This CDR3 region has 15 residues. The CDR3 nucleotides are TGTGCCAGCAGTCAGACTGGGGGTTGGGGAGAGACCCAGTACTTC. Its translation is CASSQTGGWGETQYF.

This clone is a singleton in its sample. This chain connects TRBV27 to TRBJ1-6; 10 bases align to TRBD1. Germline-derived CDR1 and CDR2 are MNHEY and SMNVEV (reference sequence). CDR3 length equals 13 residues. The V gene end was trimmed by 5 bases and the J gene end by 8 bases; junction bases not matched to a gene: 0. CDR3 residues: CASSDRGHSPLHF. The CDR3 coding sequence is TGTGCCAGCAGTGACAGGGGGCATTCACCCCTCCACTTT.

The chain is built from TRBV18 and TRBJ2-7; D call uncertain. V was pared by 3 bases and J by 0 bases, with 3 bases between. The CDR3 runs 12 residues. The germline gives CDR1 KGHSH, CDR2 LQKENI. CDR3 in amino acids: CASSPSSYEQYF. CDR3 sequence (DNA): TGTGCCAGCTCACCTAGCTCCTACGAGCAGTACTTC.

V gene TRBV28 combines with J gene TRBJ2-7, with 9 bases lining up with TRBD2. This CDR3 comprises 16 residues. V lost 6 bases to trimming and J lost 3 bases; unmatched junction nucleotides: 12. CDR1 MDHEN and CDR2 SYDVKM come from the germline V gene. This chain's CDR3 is CASRFGGGAWGYEQYF. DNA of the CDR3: TGTGCCAGCAGGTTTGGCGGGGGGGCTTGGGGCTACGAGCAGTACTTC. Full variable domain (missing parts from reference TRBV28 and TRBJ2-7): DVKVTQSSRYLVKRTGEKVFLECVQDMDHENMFWYRQDPGLGLRLIYFSYDVKMKEKGDIPEGYSVSREKKERFSLILESASTNQTSMYLCASRFGGGAWGYEQYFGPGTRLTVT.

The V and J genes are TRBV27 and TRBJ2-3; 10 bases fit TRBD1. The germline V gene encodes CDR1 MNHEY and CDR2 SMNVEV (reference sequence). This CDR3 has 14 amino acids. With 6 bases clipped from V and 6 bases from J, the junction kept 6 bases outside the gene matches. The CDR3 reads CASRPWTGGDTQYF. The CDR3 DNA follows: TGTGCCAGCAGGCCTTGGACAGGGGGGGATACGCAGTATTTT.

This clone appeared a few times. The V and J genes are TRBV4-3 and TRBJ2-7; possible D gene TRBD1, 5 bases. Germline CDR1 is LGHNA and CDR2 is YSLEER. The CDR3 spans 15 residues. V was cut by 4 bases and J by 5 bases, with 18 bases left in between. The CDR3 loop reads CASSRSGSWFDEQYF. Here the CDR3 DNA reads TGCGCCAGCAGCCGTTCAGGGTCCTGGTTCGACGAGCAGTACTTC.

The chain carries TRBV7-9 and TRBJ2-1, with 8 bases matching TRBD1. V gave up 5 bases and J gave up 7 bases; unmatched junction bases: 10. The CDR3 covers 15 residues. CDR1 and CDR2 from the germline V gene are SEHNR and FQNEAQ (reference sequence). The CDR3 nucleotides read TGTGCCAGCAGCCCGGGTGGACAGGGTAGGAATGAGCAGTTCTTC. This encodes CASSPGGQGRNEQFF.

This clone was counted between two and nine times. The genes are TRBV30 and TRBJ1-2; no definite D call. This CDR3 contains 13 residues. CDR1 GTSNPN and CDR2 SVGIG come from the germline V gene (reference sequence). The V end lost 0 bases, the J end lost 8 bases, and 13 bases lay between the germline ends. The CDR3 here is CAWSVILGMGYTF. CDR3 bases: TGTGCCTGGAGTGTTATCCTGGGGATGGGCTACACCTTC.

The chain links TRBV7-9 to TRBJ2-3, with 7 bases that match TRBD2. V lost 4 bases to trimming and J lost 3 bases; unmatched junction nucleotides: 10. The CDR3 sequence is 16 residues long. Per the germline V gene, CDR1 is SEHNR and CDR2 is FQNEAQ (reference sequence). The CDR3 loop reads CASSSLSGGITDTQYF. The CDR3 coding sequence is TGTGCCAGCAGCTCCCTCTCGGGAGGAATTACAGATACGCAGTATTTT. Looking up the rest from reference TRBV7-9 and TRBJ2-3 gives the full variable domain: DTGVSQNPRHKITKRGQNVTFRCDPISEHNRLYWYRQTLGQGPEFLTYFQNEAQLEKSRLLSDRFSAERPKGSFSTLEIQRTEQGDSAMYLCASSSLSGGITDTQYFGPGTRLTVL.

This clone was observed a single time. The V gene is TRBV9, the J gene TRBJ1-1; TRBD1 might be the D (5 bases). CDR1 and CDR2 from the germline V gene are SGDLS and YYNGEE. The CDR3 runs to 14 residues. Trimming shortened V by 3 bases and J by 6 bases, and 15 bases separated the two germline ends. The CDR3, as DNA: TGTGCCAGCAGCGGAGCAGCCGAAGGGGCTGAAGCTTTCTTT. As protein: CASSGAAEGAEAFF.

CDR3 sequence (DNA): TGTGCCAGCACCCGAGCGGGGGATGAGCAGTTCTTC. This translates into CASTRAGDEQFF. The J gene is TRBJ2-1, the V gene TRBV6-5; 8 positions agree with TRBD2. CDR1 is MNHEY and CDR2 is SVGAGI in the germline V gene. J was trimmed by 8 bases and V by 7 bases; bases with no gene match: 4. The CDR3 runs 12 residues.

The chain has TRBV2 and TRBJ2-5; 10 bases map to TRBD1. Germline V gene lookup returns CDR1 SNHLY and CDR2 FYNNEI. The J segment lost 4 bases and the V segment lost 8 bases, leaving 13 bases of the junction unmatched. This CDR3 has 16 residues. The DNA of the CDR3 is TGTGCCAGCGGATGGCCCCGACAGGGGGCAAGAGAGACCCAGTACTTC. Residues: CASGWPRQGARETQYF.

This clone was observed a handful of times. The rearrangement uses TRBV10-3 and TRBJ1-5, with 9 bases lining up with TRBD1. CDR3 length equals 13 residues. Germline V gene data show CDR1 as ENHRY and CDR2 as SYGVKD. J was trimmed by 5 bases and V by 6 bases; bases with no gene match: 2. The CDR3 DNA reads TGTGCCATCAGACAGGGGGCGGATCAGCCCCAGCATTTT. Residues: CAIRQGADQPQHF.

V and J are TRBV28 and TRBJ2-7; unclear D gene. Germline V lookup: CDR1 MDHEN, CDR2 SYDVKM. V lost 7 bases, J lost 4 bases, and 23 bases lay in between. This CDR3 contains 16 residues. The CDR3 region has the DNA TGTGCCAGCACGCCTGGCGAGGTAGGGTTGACGTACGAGCAGTACTTC. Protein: CASTPGEVGLTYEQYF.

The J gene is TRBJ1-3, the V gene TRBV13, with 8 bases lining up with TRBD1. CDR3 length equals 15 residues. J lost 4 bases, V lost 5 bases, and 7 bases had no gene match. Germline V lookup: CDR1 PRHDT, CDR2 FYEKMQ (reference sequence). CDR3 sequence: CASSAQGATGNTIYF. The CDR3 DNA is TGTGCCAGCAGCGCCCAGGGGGCTACAGGAAACACCATATATTTT.

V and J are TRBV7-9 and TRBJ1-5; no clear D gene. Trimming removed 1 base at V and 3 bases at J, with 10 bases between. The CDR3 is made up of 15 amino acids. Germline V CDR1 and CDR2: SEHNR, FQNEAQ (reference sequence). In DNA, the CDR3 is TGTGCCAGCAGCTTAGGATTCGCCCCCAATCAGCCCCAGCATTTT. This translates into CASSLGFAPNQPQHF.

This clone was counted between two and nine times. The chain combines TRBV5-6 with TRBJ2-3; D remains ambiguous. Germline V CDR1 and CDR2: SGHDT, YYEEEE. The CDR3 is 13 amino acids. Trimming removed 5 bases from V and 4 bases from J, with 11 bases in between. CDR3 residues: CASSPPGADTQYF. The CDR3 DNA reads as TGTGCCAGCAGTCCCCCGGGCGCAGATACGCAGTATTTT. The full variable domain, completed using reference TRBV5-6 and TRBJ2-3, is DAGVTQSPTHLIKTRGQQVTLRCSPKSGHDTVSWYQQALGQGPQFIFQYYEEEERQRGNFPDRFSGHQFPNYSSELNVNALLLGDSALYLCASSPPGADTQYFGPGTRLTVL.

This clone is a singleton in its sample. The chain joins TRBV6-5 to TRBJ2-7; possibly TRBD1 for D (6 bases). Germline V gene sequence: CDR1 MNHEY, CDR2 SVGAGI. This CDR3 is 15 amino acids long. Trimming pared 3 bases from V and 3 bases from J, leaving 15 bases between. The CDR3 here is CASSYTPDSIYEQYF. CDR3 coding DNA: TGTGCCAGCAGTTATACCCCGGACAGCATCTACGAGCAGTACTTC.

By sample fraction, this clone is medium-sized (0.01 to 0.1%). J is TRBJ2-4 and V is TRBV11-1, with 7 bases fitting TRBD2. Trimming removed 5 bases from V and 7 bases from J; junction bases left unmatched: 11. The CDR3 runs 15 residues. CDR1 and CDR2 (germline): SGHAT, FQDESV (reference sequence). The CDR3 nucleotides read TGTGCCAGCAGCATAGGGACTATGGACACTAACATTCAGTACTTC. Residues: CASSIGTMDTNIQYF.

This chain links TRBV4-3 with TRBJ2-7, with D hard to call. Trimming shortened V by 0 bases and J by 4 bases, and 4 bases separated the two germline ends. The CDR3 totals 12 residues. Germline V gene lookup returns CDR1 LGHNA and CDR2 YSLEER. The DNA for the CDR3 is TGCGCCAGCAGCCAAGATGGATACGAGCAGTACTTC. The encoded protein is CASSQDGYEQYF.

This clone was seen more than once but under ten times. Written as DNA, the CDR3 is TGTGCCAGTAGTATTCAGGGGGCGCATGAAAAACTGTTTTTT. Translation: CASSIQGAHEKLFF. This sequence joins TRBV19 and TRBJ1-4, with TRBD1 identical over 8 bases. J lost 6 bases, V lost 3 bases, and 3 bases had no gene match. The CDR3 has 14 amino acids. Per germline, CDR1 LNHDA and CDR2 SQIVND (reference sequence).

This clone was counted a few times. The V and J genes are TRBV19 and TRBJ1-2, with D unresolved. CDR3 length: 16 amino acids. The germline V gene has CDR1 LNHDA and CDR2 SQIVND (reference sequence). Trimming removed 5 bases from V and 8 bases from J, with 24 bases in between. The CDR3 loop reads CASSDLTDPYREGYTF. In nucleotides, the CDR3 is TGTGCCAGTAGTGATCTCACGGACCCTTATAGAGAGGGCTACACCTTC.

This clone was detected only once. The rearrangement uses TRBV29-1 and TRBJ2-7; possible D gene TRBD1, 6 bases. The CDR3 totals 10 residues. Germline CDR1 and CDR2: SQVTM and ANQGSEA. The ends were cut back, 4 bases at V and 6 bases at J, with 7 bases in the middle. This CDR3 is CSVVGGEQYF. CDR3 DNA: TGCAGCGTTGTAGGGGGCGAGCAGTACTTC.

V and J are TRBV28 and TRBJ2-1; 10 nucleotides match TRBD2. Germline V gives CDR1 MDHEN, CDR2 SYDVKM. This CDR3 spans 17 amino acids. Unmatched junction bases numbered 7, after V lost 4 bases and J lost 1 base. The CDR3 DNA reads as TGTGCCAGCAGTTCCAAGCGGGAGGGCCGATCCTACAATGAGCAGTTCTTC. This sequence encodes CASSSKREGRSYNEQFF. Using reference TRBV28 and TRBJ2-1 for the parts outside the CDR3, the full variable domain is DVKVTQSSRYLVKRTGEKVFLECVQDMDHENMFWYRQDPGLGLRLIYFSYDVKMKEKGDIPEGYSVSREKKERFSLILESASTNQTSMYLCASSSKREGRSYNEQFFGPGTRLTVL.

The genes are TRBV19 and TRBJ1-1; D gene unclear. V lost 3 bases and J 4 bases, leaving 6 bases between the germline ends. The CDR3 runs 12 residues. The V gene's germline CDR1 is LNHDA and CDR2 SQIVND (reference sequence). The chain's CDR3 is CASSIGVTEAFF. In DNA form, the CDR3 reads TGTGCCAGTAGTATTGGAGTCACTGAAGCTTTCTTT.

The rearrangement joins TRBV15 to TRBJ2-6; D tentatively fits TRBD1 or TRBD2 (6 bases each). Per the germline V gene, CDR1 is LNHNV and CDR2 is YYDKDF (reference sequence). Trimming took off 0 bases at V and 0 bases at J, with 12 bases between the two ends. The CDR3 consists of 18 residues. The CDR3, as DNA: TGTGCCACCAGCAGAGACGGGGGCTGGGGCTCTGGGGCCAACGTCCTGACTTTC. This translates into CATSRDGGWGSGANVLTF.

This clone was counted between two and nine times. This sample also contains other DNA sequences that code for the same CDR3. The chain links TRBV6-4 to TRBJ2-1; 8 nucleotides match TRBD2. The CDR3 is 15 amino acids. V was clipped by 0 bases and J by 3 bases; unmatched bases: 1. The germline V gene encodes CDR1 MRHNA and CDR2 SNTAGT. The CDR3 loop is CASSDSSGSYNEQFF. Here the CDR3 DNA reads TGTGCCAGCAGTGACTCGAGCGGGAGCTACAATGAGCAGTTCTTC.